The sequence of this TCR beta chain was determined in a study of PD-1 blockade in classical Hodgkin lymphoma. Study background: Intravenous nivolumab at 3 mg/kg was given to patients every 2 weeks.

Points from the study as a whole: Significantly greater TCR diversity emerged by C4D1 in CD4+ cells but not CD8+ cells. Lower baseline TCR diversity marked trial partial responders and progressors. Newly diagnosed patients reportedly trailed healthy donors in baseline TCR diversity.

Assay used: immunoSEQ multiplex PCR; TCRdb lists only in-frame clones, some missing. The sample lists approximately 5,000 clones; around 80% were seen once. About this clone itself: Its antigen is undetermined.

The time point was: cycle 4 day 1 (C4D1), after 6 weeks of nivolumab. Every patient relapsed after autologous stem cell transplantation, and brentuximab vedotin exposure varied. From thawed PBMCs, CD4+ T cells were purified using magnetic negative selection. The CDR3 has 12 residues. CDR1 LNHDA and CDR2 SQIVND come from the germline V gene (reference sequence). V lost 8 bases to trimming and J lost 7 bases; unmatched junction nucleotides: 4. This clonotype was sampled from a human donor with classical Hodgkin lymphoma. The V and J genes are TRBV19 and TRBJ1-5; TRBD1 agrees at 8 bases. The sample consisted of CD4+ T cells from blood, taken before the fourth cycle of nivolumab. CDR3 bases: TGTGCCAGTGGACAGGGAGGGCAGCCCCAGCATTTT. Amino acid sequence: CASGQGGQPQHF.